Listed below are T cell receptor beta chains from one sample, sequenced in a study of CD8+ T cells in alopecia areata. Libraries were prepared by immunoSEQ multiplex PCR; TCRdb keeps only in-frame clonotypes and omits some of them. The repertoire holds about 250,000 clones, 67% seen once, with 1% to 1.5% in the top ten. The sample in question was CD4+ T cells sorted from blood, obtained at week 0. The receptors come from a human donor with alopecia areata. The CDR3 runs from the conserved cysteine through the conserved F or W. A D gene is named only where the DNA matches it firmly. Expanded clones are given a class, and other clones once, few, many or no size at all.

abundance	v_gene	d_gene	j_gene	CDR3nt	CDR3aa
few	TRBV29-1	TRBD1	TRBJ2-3	TGCAGCGCGGTGGGACAGACCCTCACAGATACGCAGTATTTT	CSAVGQTLTDTQYF
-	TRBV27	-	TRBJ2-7	TGTGCCAGCAGTCCCTCGGGTTCCAACGAGCAGTACTTC	CASSPSGSNEQYF
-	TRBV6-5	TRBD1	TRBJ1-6	TGTGCCAGCAGTTACGGATCAGGGGGCGGTTATTCACCCCTCCACTTT	CASSYGSGGGYSPLHF
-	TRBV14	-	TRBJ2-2	TGTGCCAGCAGCCAATTCCCAGGGTCATTGCTGTTTTTT	CASSQFPGSLLFF
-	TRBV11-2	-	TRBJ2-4	TGTGCCAGCAGCTCTAGCTTAGCCAAAAACATTCAGTACTTC	CASSSSLAKNIQYF
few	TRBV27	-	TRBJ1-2	TGTGCCAGCAGTTTACCCCCCTCCCCTCTGGGTGACGGAAACTATGGCTACACCTTC	CASSLPPSPLGDGNYGYTF
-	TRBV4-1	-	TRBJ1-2	TGCGCCAGCAGCTCGGGGCGGGGAGACTATGGCTACACCTTC	CASSSGRGDYGYTF
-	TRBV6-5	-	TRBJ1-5	TGTGCCAGCAGATCTGCGGGTCAGCCCCAGCATTTT	CASRSAGQPQHF
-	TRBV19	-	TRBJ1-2	TGTGCCAGTAGTATAGATCTGGGCAGCCTAGGGGGAGGCTACACCTTC	CASSIDLGSLGGGYTF
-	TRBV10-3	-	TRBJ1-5	TGTGCCATCAGTGTCTCAGGGTCCCAGCCCCAGCATTTT	CAISVSGSQPQHF